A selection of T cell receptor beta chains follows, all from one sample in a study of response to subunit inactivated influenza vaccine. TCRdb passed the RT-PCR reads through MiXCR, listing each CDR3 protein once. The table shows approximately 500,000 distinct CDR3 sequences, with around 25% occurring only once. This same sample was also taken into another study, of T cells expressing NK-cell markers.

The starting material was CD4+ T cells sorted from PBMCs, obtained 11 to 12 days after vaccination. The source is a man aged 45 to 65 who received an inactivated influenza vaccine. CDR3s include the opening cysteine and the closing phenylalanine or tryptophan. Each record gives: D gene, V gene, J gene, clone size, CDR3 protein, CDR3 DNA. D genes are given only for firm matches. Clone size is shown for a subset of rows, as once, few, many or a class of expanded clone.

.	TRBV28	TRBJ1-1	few	CASSLAQGHTEAFF	TGTGCCAGCAGTTTGGCGCAGGGCCACACTGAAGCTTTCTTT
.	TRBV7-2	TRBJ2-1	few	CASSFIALQEQFF	TGTGCCAGCAGCTTTATTGCCCTCCAGGAGCAGTTCTTC
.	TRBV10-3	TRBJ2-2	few	CAISRDGERNTGELFF	TGTGCCATCAGCAGGGACGGGGAACGTAACACCGGGGAGCTGTTTTTT
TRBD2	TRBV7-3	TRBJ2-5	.	CASSVSQAGVGETQYF	TGTGCCAGCAGCGTCAGTCAAGCGGGAGTGGGGGAGACCCAGTACTTC
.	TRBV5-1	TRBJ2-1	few	CASSPGGVGSYNEQFF	TGCGCCAGCAGCCCAGGCGGGGTTGGCTCCTACAATGAGCAGTTCTTC
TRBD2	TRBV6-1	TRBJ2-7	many	CASSGTSDYEQYF	TGTGCCAGCAGCGGGACTAGCGATTACGAGCAGTACTTC
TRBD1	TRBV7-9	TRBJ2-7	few	CASSQGGQISYEQYF	TGTGCCAGCAGCCAAGGGGGACAGATCTCCTACGAGCAGTACTTC
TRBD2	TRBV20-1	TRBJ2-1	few	CSALGLESHNEQFF	TGCAGTGCTCTGGGACTAGAGTCTCACAATGAGCAGTTCTTC
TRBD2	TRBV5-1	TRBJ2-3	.	CASRPLLAGGLDTQYF	TGCGCCAGCAGGCCGTTACTAGCGGGGGGGCTGGATACGCAGTATTTT
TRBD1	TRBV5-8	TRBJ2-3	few	CASSFRTGSGDTQYF	TGTGCCAGCAGCTTTCGGACAGGGTCGGGCGATACGCAGTATTTT
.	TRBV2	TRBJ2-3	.	CASTTLAGGNQDTQYF	TGTGCCAGCACTACCCTGGCCGGGGGAAACCAAGATACGCAGTATTTT
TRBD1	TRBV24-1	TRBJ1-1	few	CATSETGVLTEAFF	TGTGCCACCAGTGAGACAGGGGTGCTCACTGAAGCTTTCTTT
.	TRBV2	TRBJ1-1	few	CASRPAGYATEAFF	TGTGCCAGCAGGCCGGCAGGGTATGCAACTGAAGCTTTCTTT
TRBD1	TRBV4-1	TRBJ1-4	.	CASSQGGQPSTNEKLFF	TGCGCCAGCAGCCAGGGGGGACAGCCATCAACTAATGAAAAACTGTTTTTT
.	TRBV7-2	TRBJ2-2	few	CASRRVQGNTGELFF	TGTGCCAGCAGGAGGGTCCAGGGGAACACCGGGGAGCTGTTTTTT
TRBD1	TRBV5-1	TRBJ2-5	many	CASSQGTGSETRTQYF	TGCGCCAGCAGCCAAGGGACAGGTTCTGAAACGAGGACCCAGTACTTC
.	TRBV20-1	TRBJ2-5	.	CSARDSGRGEIQYF	TGCAGTGCTAGAGATAGCGGCAGGGGAGAGATCCAGTACTTC
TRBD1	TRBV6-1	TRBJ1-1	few	CASKMGQGTEAFF	TGTGCCAGCAAGATGGGACAGGGAACTGAAGCTTTCTTT
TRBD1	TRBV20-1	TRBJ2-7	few	CSASDRGGRYEQYF	TGCAGTGCTTCGGACAGGGGAGGACGCTACGAGCAGTACTTC
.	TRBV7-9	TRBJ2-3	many	CASSSQGTDTQYF	TGTGCCAGCAGCTCCCAGGGAACAGATACGCAGTATTTT
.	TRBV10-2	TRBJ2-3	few	CASYQGGLTDTQYF	TGCGCCAGTTACCAGGGGGGTCTCACAGATACGCAGTATTTT
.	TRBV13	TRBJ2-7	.	CASSAPGRSWTNSGEQYF	TGTGCCAGCAGCGCACCGGGACGGTCGTGGACTAACTCCGGGGAGCAGTACTTC
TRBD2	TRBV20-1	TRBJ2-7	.	CSASTLAGEVVTYEQYF	TGCAGTGCTAGTACCCTAGCGGGAGAAGTCGTCACCTACGAGCAGTACTTC
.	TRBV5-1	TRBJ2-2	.	CASSIDSSTGELFF	TGCGCCAGCAGCATAGACAGCAGCACCGGGGAGCTGTTTTTT
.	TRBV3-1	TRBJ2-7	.	CASSQDSRRREQYF	TGTGCCAGCAGCCAAGATTCTAGGAGGCGCGAGCAGTACTTC
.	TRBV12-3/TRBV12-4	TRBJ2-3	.	CASSFTTGVDTQYF	TGTGCCAGCAGTTTCACCACGGGGGTGGATACGCAGTATTTT
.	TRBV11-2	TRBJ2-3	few	CASSLEGPGRGKDTQYF	TGTGCCAGCAGCTTAGAAGGTCCGGGGAGGGGGAAAGATACGCAGTATTTT
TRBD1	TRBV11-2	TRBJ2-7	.	CASRLRQGSYEQYF	TGTGCCAGCAGACTCAGACAGGGGTCCTACGAGCAGTACTTC
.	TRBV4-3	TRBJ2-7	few	CASSQLGGSSYEQYF	TGCGCCAGCAGCCAATTGGGGGGTAGCTCCTACGAGCAGTACTTC
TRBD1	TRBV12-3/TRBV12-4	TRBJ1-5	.	CASTFDTGGYQPQHF	TGTGCCAGCACCTTTGACACAGGGGGCTATCAGCCCCAGCATTTT
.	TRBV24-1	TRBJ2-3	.	CATSVETDTQYF	TGTGCCACCAGTGTGGAGACAGATACGCAGTATTTT
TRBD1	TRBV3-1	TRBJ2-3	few	CASSPGTGGATQYF	TGTGCCAGCAGCCCGGGGACAGGCGGAGCCACGCAGTATTTT
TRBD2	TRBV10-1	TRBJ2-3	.	CASSDSYGLAGSYGTQYF	TGCGCCAGCAGTGATTCATATGGACTAGCGGGGTCCTATGGTACGCAGTATTTT
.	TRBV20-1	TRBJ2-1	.	CSALRGGTDLNEQFF	TGCAGTGCACTCCGAGGGGGGACAGACCTCAATGAGCAGTTCTTC
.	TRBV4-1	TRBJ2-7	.	CASSRSDGASYEQYF	TGCGCCAGCAGCCGCTCTGACGGGGCCTCCTACGAGCAGTACTTC
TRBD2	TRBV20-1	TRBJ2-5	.	CSARDLPSGNQETQYF	TGCAGTGCTAGAGATCTGCCTAGCGGAAACCAAGAGACCCAGTACTTC
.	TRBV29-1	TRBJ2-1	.	CSVVGGLAYNEQFF	TGCAGCGTTGTGGGGGGGCTTGCCTACAATGAGCAGTTCTTC
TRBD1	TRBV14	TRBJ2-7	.	CASSQEVWTGGYEQYF	TGTGCCAGCAGCCAAGAGGTTTGGACAGGGGGCTACGAGCAGTACTTC
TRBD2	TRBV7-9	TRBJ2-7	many	CASSLTTSVSYEQYF	TGTGCCAGCAGCTTAACGACTAGCGTTTCCTACGAGCAGTACTTC
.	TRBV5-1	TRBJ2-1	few	CASSLPERRSSYNEQFF	TGCGCCAGCAGCTTGCCAGAGCGGAGGAGCTCCTACAATGAGCAGTTCTTC
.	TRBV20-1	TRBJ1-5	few	CSAIHPRGNQPQHF	TGCAGTGCCATACACCCCAGGGGCAATCAGCCCCAGCATTTT
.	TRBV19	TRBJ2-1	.	CATSPYKSSYNEQFF	TGTGCCACCAGCCCCTATAAAAGCTCCTACAATGAGCAGTTCTTC
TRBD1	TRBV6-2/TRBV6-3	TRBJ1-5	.	CASSSHRTGNSNQPQHF	TGTGCCAGCAGTTCACATCGGACAGGGAATAGCAATCAGCCCCAGCATTTT
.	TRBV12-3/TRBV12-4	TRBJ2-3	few	CASSSGWGGESTDTQYF	TGTGCCAGCAGTTCCGGTTGGGGCGGGGAAAGCACAGATACGCAGTATTTT
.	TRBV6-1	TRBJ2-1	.	CASRTNRGGYNEQFF	TGTGCCAGCAGGACAAACAGGGGGGGTTACAATGAGCAGTTCTTC
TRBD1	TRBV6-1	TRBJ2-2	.	CASSRGQGRTLTGELFF	TGTGCCAGCAGCCGAGGACAGGGCCGAACTCTGACCGGGGAGCTGTTTTTT
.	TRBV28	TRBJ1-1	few	CASSTEGGEAFF	TGTGCCAGCTCTACCGAGGGCGGTGAAGCTTTCTTT
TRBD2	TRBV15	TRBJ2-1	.	CATASGLAGYNEQFF	TGTGCCACAGCATCGGGACTAGCGGGATACAATGAGCAGTTCTTC
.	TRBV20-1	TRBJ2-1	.	CSASRRDEQFF	TGCAGTGCTTCCCGACGGGATGAGCAGTTCTTC
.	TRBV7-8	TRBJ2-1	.	CASSPQATYNEQFF	TGTGCCAGCAGCCCCCAGGCGACCTACAATGAGCAGTTCTTC
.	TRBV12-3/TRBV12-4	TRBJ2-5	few	CASSLFDSQETQYF	TGTGCCAGCAGTTTATTTGACAGCCAAGAGACCCAGTACTTC
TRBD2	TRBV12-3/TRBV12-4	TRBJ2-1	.	CASRGAWTSEHNEQFF	TGTGCCAGCAGGGGCGCCTGGACTAGCGAACACAATGAGCAGTTCTTC
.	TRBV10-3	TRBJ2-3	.	CAITAVASTDTQYF	TGTGCCATCACCGCCGTAGCTAGCACAGATACGCAGTATTTT